Listed here are 14 T cell receptor beta chains from one sample, sequenced in a study of metastatic and nonmetastatic thyroid tumors (dated by TCRdb to 2018 to 2020). The protocol used for the library was PCR. TCRdb records Illumina HiSeq 4000 as the sequencer. Starting from the raw public reads, TCRdb applied fastp trimming at Q25, assembled clones with MiXCR and retained in-frame beta chains. Within this sample are roughly 15,000 clones, with under 30% of them counted one time only. The top ten hold about 13% of the sample. No patient had received any treatment before thyroid surgery. The sample comprised adjacent normal tissue. These receptors all stem from a female donor with papillary thyroid cancer or a benign thyroid nodule (not recorded which). Some clones in this sample may be carry-over from other donors' samples.

The chain is built from TRBV5-1 and TRBJ2-7; 7 nucleotides align to TRBD2. Germline values: CDR1 SGHRS, CDR2 YFSETQ. V dropped 4 bases and J dropped 6; count of bases not matched to a gene: 13. There are 15 residues in the CDR3. CDR3 protein: CASSILEGRGGEQYF. The CDR3, as DNA: TGCGCCAGCAGCATACTAGAGGGGAGGGGAGGCGAGCAGTACTTC.

There are a few counts of this clone. The CDR3, as DNA: TGTGCCAGCAGTGAAGCTAGAAGGACCGGGGAGCTGTTTTTT. It codes for CASSEARRTGELFF. The V call is TRBV6-1, the J call TRBJ2-2; D not resolved. Germline lookup yields CDR1 MNHNS and CDR2 SASEGT. The V gene lost 0 bases and the J gene lost 5 bases, with 7 bases spanning the gap. CDR3 size: 14 residues.

Only one count was recorded for this clone. The CDR3 DNA follows: TGCGCCAGCAGCTTCGATCTTAGCAAGGGCCCCAGCTCCTACGAGCAGTACTTC. Translating it yields CASSFDLSKGPSSYEQYF. The chain joins TRBV5-1 to TRBJ2-7; D gene unclear. V lost 2 bases to trimming and J lost 0 bases, with 21 bases between them. The CDR3 covers 18 residues. The V gene's germline CDR1 is SGHRS and CDR2 YFSETQ.

The rearrangement uses TRBV11-3 and TRBJ1-3; no reliable D call. Between the trimmed V and J ends, which lost 6 bases and 0 bases, there was a span of 9 bases. CDR3 size: 14 residues. CDR1 and CDR2 (germline): SGHNT, YENEEA. CDR3 nucleotide sequence: TGTGCCAGCAGACCGGGCCTCTCTGGAAACACCATATATTTT. As protein: CASRPGLSGNTIYF.

This chain uses TRBV7-2 with TRBJ2-3; no definite D call. Looked up from germline, CDR1 is SGHTA and CDR2 is FQGNSA. V was pared by 0 bases and J by 2 bases, with 6 bases between. The CDR3 consists of 14 residues. CDR3 nucleotide sequence: TGTGCCAGCAGCTTAGCGGCGCACACAGATACGCAGTATTTT. Translation: CASSLAAHTDTQYF.

The chain carries TRBV12-3 or TRBV12-4 and TRBJ2-5, with D uncertain. The CDR3 is 11 residues long. V was trimmed by 3 bases and J by 5 bases, leaving 4 bases between them. The CDR3: CASSLGETQYF. In DNA, the CDR3 is TGTGCCAGCAGTTTGGGGGAGACCCAGTACTTC.

The chain has TRBV20-1 and TRBJ1-2; 9 positions match TRBD1. V was clipped by 5 bases and J by 2 bases; unmatched bases: 6. Germline V CDR1 and CDR2: DFQATT, SNEGSKA (reference sequence). This CDR3 has 14 amino acids. Here the CDR3 reads CSADPGTGNYGYTF. The CDR3 coding sequence is TGCAGTGCTGACCCTGGGACAGGGAACTATGGCTACACCTTC.

The rearrangement joins TRBV6-2 or TRBV6-3 to TRBJ2-1; 9 nucleotides line up with TRBD2. Losses at the gene ends were 2 bases for V and 8 bases for J; bases not matched to a gene: 10. Per germline, CDR1 MNHEY and CDR2 SVGEGT. CDR3 length equals 16 residues. The CDR3: CASSYSTTSGSYEQFF. DNA for the CDR3: TGTGCCAGCAGTTACAGTACTACTAGCGGGTCCTATGAGCAGTTCTTC.

In this sample, this clone turned up many times. Written as DNA, the CDR3 is TGTGCCAGCAGCCGAACTAGCGCGGTCTCCTACGAGCAGTACTTC. Residues: CASSRTSAVSYEQYF. J is TRBJ2-7 and V is TRBV6-1; 7 bases are a match to TRBD2. V was pared by 6 bases and J by 0 bases, with 8 bases of the junction left unmatched. This CDR3 comprises 15 residues. CDR1 is MNHNS, CDR2 SASEGT, per germline.

This clone was picked up one time. This chain connects TRBV18 to TRBJ2-5, with 8 bases identical to TRBD1. CDR1 and CDR2 from the germline V gene are KGHSH and LQKENI. The CDR3 has 14 residues. V shed 4 bases and J 4 bases; nucleotides not matched to a gene: 5. The CDR3 coding sequence is TGTGCCAGCTCACGAGGACAGGGAGGAGAGACCCAGTACTTC. Its protein product is CASSRGQGGETQYF.

V usage is TRBV20-1 and J usage is TRBJ2-7, with D possibly TRBD1 on 5 matching bases. The CDR3 runs 13 residues. CDR1 is DFQATT, CDR2 SNEGSKA, per germline (reference sequence). Trimming took 1 base from V and 12 from J, leaving 19 bases between them. For the CDR3, the DNA is TGCAGTGCTAGAGTAGGGGCTCGCCCCACCATGTACTTC. Protein sequence: CSARVGARPTMYF.

By share of the sample, this clone is large. This chain uses TRBV6-6 with TRBJ1-2; perhaps TRBD1 as D (5 bases). V gave up 0 bases and J gave up 2 bases, with 13 bases separating them. CDR3 length: 16 amino acids. CDR1 and CDR2 (germline): MNHNY, SVGAGI (reference sequence). The CDR3 bases are TGTGCCAGCAGTTACTCTACAGGAAGAGGCAACTATGGCTACACCTTC. This sequence encodes CASSYSTGRGNYGYTF.

This clone was counted only a few times. The chain couples TRBV6-2 or TRBV6-3 to TRBJ1-2; D is ambiguous. Germline CDR1 is MNHEY and CDR2 is SVGEGT. Trimming took off 7 bases at V and 3 bases at J, with 9 bases between the two ends. The CDR3 has 12 residues. The CDR3 loop reads CASTPGYYGYTF. The CDR3 region has the DNA TGTGCCAGCACCCCAGGATACTATGGCTACACCTTC.

This clone was picked up a small number of times. The chain recombines TRBV5-1 with TRBJ2-1, with a possible D match to TRBD2 (5 bases). V shed 2 bases and J shed 1 base, with 7 bases lying between them. The germline V gene has CDR1 SGHRS and CDR2 YFSETQ. The CDR3 extends over 14 amino acids. The CDR3 region has the DNA TGCGCCAGCAGCTTAGCGGCTTCCTACAATGAGCAGTTCTTC. It translates to CASSLAASYNEQFF. Combining the CDR3 with reference TRBV5-1 and TRBJ2-1 gives the whole variable domain KAGVTQTPRYLIKTRGQQVTLSCSPISGHRSVSWYQQTPGQGLQFLFEYFSETQRNKGNFPGRFSGRQFSNSRSEMNVSTLELGDSALYLCASSLAASYNEQFFGPGTRLTVL.